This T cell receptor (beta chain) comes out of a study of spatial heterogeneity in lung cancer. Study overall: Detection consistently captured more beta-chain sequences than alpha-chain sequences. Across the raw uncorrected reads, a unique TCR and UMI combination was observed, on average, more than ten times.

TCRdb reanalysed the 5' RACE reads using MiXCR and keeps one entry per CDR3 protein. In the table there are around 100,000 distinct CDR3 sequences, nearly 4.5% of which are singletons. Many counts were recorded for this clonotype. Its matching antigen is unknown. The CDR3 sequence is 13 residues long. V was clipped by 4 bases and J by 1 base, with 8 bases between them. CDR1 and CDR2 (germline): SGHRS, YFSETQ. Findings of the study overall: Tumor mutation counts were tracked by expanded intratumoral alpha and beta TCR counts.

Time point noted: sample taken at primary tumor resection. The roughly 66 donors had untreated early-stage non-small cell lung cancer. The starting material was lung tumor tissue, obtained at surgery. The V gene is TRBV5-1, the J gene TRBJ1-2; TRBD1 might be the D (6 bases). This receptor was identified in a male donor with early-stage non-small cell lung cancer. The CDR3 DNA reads TGCGCCAGCAGCCTGGACAGTAACTATGGCTACACCTTC. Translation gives CASSLDSNYGYTF.